The 2 T cell receptor beta chains given below trace back to one sample, sequenced in a study of T cell responses to AZD1222 COVID-19 vaccine. The data were produced by immunoSEQ multiplex PCR, yet TCRdb's version contains in-frame clones alone and is incomplete. Of 110,000 or so clones detected, around 89% appear once; the ten largest clones hold roughly 2.6%. Sequenced here: peripheral blood, sampled on day 0 of AZD1222 vaccination. These receptors were obtained from an adult in good health.

This clone was seen a handful of times. The chain uses TRBV4-2 and TRBJ1-4; D gene unclear. The CDR3 is 16 residues long. Deletions cut 1 base from V and 6 bases from J, with 15 bases between. From germline, CDR1 is LGHNA and CDR2 YNFKEQ. The CDR3 DNA reads TGTGCCAGCAGCCAAGTTCTGAGCCAGAGGGATGAAAAACTGTTTTTT. It yields the protein CASSQVLSQRDEKLFF.

The rearrangement links TRBV28 to TRBJ2-6, with 9 nucleotides matching TRBD1. CDR3 length: 17 amino acids. Germline V CDR1 and CDR2: MDHEN, SYDVKM. Trimming cost V 10 bases and J 2 bases; bases outside gene matches: 12. The CDR3 nucleotides are TGTGCCACCGATCGGGACAGGGTATTTACTGGGGCCAACGTCCTGACTTTC. Amino acids: CATDRDRVFTGANVLTF. Variable domain in full (rest from reference TRBV28 and TRBJ2-6): DVKVTQSSRYLVKRTGEKVFLECVQDMDHENMFWYRQDPGLGLRLIYFSYDVKMKEKGDIPEGYSVSREKKERFSLILESASTNQTSMYLCATDRDRVFTGANVLTFGAGSRLTVL.